The clone carrying this TCR beta chain was seen more than once but under ten times. What it binds is unknown. Germline-derived CDR1 and CDR2 are MGHRA and YSYEKL. This CDR3 spans 13 amino acids. The V gene end was trimmed by 4 bases and the J gene end by 8 bases; junction bases not matched to a gene: 7. This specimen belongs to a study of T-cell memory formation after mild COVID-19. About the study: Clusters were largely donor specific. The study, taken as a whole, reports: CD4+ contracting clones were found mainly in CM and EM, and CD8+ ones in EMRA. What remained unconfirmed was the SARS-CoV-2 specificity of second-wave clones peaking on day 37.

TCRdb reprocessed the 5' RACE reads with MiXCR, giving one entry per CDR3 protein. Of approximately 260,000 distinct CDR3 sequences in the sample, about 16% were seen once. The sequenced material came from PBMCs or a T cell subset sorted from them (not recorded which). The rearrangement joins TRBV4-1 to TRBJ2-5; TRBD1 matches 7 bases. This sequence originates from a man aged 18 to 30 who had mild COVID-19 (a few samples of this study predate the infection). Cell type and time point are not known. DNA for the CDR3: TGCGCCAGCAGCCTCGGACAGGATGCCACCCAGTACTTC. The encoded protein is CASSLGQDATQYF.